This T cell receptor beta chain was found in a study of OX40 agonist ivuxolimab in advanced cancers. As for the study more broadly: Ivuxolimab, which targeted the costimulatory receptor OX40 (CD134), was an agonistic, fully human IgG2 monoclonal antibody. Intravenous ivuxolimab was administered to patients every 2 weeks at six dose levels: 0.01, 0.1, 0.3, 1.5, 3 and 10 mg/kg. Of the approximately 50 dose-escalation patients, hepatocellular carcinoma was present in some 19, melanoma in approximately 15, renal cell carcinoma in 9 and head and neck cancer in 9. The dose-escalation cohort was about 86% male with a mean age of approximately 60 years, ranging from roughly 23 to 85. Prior anti-PD-1, anti-PD-L1 or anti-CTLA-4 therapy was permitted, and checkpoint inhibitors had been received by under 50% of dose-escalation patients. Partial responses occurred in three dose-escalation patients, of whom one had hepatocellular carcinoma and two had cutaneous melanoma. Peripheral TCRbeta sequencing was intended to test whether TCR sequence diversity was altered and clonal T-cell expansion was caused by ivuxolimab. The paper reports the monotherapy dose-escalation portion (N of about 56 patients) of the phase I ivuxolimab trial. Broader findings and caveats from the paper: In partial responders in the 0.1-3.0 mg/kg groups, normalized peripheral clonal expansion was found to be among the lowest, especially among CD8+ T cells. At doses of 0.1 to 3.0 mg/kg, clonal expansion of both CD4+ and CD8+ blood T cells was observed from baseline to week 6. Low levels of normalized T-cell clonal expansion were also seen in some nonresponding patients. The antigen specificity of the peripheral T cells that underwent clonal expansion was not determined. After ivuxolimab, expanded clones were on average more numerous among CD8+ T cells than among CD4+ T cells.

The trial excluded patients who had a history of autoimmune disease or who were on systemic immunosuppression. Peripheral blood for TCR sequencing was collected from all dose cohorts at baseline, on cycle 4 day 1, and on cycle 7 day 1. The samples were taken from a phase I, first-in-human, multicenter, open-label dose-escalation trial of ivuxolimab. The trial enrolled adults with locally advanced or metastatic head and neck squamous cell, hepatocellular, melanoma or renal cell carcinoma. Before TCR sequencing, CD4+ T cells and CD8+ T cells from peripheral blood were sorted into separate populations. Genomic DNA was extracted from sorted cells for sequencing of the TCRbeta CDR3 region. The immunoSEQ Assay was used to sequence the TCRbeta CDR3 regions. In TCRdb, the immuneACCESS table is reduced to in-frame sequences with V and J assigned. These tables do not hold every clone; where another copy was compared, an unresolved V gene accounts for under half, and the others remain unexplained. Counted in this sample were around 60,000 clones; approximately 90% of them appeared once. The ten largest clones represent about a sixth of the sample.

Only one count was recorded for this clone. Its antigen is unknown. Per-base qualities were not stored, and no clone one base away is much larger. The sequence came from an adult with an advanced solid tumor such as melanoma, head and neck, liver or kidney cancer. The sequences come from CD4+ or CD8+ T cells sorted from blood, collected in a trial of the OX40 agonist ivuxolimab.

The nucleotides are TGTGCCAGCAGCCAACCCGGGACAGGAGGTGGCTACACCTTC. The encoded protein is CASSQPGTGGGYTF. Recombination linked TRBV6-5 to TRBJ1-2; TRBD1 aligns with 8 central bases. At the junction V is shortened by 6 bases and J by 7 bases; bases outside the gene matches: 10. The germline V gene yields MNHEY for CDR1 and SVGAGI for CDR2. From cysteine to phenylalanine, the CDR3 is 14 amino acids long. Only CDR3 DNA is held: 42 bases, read in frame from base 1.